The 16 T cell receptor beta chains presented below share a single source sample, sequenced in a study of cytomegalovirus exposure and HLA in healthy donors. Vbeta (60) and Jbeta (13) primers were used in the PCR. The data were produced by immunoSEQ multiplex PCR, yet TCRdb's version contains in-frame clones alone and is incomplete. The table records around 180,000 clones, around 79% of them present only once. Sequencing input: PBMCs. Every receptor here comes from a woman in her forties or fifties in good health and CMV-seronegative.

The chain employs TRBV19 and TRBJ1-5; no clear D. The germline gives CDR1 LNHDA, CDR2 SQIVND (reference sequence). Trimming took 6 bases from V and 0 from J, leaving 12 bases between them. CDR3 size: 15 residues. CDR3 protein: CASRSAGYSNQPQHF. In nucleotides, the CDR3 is TGTGCCAGTAGGTCCGCAGGCTATAGCAATCAGCCCCAGCATTTT.

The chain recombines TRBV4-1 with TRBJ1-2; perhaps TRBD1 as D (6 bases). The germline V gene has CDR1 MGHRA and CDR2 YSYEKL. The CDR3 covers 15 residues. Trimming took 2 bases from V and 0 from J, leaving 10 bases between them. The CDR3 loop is CASSQPDRTNYGYTF. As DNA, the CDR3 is TGCGCCAGCAGCCAACCTGACAGGACTAACTATGGCTACACCTTC.

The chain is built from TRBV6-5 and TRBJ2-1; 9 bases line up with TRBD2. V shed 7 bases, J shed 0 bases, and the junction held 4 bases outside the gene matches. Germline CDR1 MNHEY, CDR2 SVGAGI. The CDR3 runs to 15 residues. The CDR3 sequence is CASNRAGGSYNEQFF. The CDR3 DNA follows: TGTGCCAGCAACAGAGCGGGAGGCTCCTACAATGAGCAGTTCTTC.

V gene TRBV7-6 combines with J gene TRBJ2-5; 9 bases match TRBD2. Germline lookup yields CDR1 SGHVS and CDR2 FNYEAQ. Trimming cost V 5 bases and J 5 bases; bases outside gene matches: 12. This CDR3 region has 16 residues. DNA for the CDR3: TGTGCCAGCAGCCTGACGGGACTAGCTTTTATCGAGACCCAGTACTTC. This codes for CASSLTGLAFIETQYF. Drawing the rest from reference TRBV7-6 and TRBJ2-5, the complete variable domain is GAGVSQSPRYKVTKRGQDVALRCDPISGHVSLYWYRQALGQGPEFLTYFNYEAQQDKSGLPNDRFSAERPEGSISTLTIQRTEQRDSAMYRCASSLTGLAFIETQYFGPGTRLLVL.

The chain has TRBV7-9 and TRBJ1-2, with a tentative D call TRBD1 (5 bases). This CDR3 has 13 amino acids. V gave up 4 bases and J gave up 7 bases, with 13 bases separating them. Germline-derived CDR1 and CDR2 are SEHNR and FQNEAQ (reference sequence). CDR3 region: CASSSLRGIGYTF. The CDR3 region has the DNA TGTGCCAGCAGCTCGCTTCGGGGGATTGGCTACACCTTC.

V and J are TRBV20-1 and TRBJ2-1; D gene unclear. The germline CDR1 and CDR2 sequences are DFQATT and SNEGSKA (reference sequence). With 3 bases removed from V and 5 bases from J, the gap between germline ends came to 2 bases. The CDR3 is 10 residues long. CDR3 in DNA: TGCAGTGCTAGCGACAATGAGCAGTTCTTC. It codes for CSASDNEQFF.

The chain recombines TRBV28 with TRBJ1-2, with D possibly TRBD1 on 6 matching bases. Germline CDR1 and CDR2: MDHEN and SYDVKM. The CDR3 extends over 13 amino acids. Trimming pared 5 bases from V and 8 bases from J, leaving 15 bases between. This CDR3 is CASSPQGRRGYTF. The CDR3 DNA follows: TGTGCCAGCAGTCCCCAGGGGCGCAGGGGCTACACCTTC.

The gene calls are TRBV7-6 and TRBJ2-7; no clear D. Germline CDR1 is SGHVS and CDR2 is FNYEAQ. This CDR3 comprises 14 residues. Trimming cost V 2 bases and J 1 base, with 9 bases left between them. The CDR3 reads CASSLTPLSYEQYF. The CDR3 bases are TGTGCCAGCAGCTTAACACCCCTTTCCTACGAGCAGTACTTC.

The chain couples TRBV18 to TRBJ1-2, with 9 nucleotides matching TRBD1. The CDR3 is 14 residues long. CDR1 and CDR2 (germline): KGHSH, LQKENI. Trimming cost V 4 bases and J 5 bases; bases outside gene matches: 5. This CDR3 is CASSQDRGVYGYTF. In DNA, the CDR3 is TGTGCCAGCTCACAAGACAGGGGGGTTTATGGCTACACCTTC.

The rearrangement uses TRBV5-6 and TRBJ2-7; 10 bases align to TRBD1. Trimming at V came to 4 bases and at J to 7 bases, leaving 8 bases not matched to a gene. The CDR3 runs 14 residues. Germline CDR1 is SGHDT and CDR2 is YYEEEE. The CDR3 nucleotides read TGTGCCAGCAGCGCGGACAGGGGGACGAGGGAGCAGTACTTC. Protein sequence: CASSADRGTREQYF.

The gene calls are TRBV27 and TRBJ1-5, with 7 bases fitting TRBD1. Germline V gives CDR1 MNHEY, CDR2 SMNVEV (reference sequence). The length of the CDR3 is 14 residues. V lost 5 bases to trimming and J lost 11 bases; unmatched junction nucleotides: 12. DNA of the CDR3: TGTGCCAGCAGTACCTATGACAGGGTTTCGACCCAGCATTTT. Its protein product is CASSTYDRVSTQHF.

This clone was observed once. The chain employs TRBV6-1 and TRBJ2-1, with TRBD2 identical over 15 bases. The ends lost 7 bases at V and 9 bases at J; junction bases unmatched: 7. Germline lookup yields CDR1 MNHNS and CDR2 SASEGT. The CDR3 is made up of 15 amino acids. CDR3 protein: CASIHGLAGGGEQFF. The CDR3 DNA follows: TGTGCCAGCATCCACGGACTAGCGGGGGGGGGTGAGCAGTTCTTC.

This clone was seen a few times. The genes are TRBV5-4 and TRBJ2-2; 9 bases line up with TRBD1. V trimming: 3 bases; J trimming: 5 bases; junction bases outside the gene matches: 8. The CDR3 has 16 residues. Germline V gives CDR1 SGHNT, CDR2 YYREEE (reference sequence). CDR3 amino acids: CASSSPNRGRTGELFF. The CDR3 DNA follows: TGTGCCAGCAGCTCCCCGAACAGGGGGCGTACCGGGGAGCTGTTTTTT.

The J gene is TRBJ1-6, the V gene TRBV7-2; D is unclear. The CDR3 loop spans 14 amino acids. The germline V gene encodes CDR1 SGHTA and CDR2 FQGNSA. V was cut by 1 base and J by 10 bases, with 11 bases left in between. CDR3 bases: TGTGCCAGCAGCTTAGAAGCGGTGAGCTCACCCCTCCACTTT. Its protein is CASSLEAVSSPLHF.

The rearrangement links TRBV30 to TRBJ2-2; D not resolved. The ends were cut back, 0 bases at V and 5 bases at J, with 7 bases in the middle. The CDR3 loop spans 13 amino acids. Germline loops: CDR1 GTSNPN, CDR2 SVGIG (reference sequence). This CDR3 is CAWSVSGTGELFF. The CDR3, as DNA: TGTGCCTGGAGTGTCTCCGGGACCGGGGAGCTGTTTTTT.

The CDR3 sequence: CASSLGQVFSEKLFF. The CDR3 DNA is TGTGCCAGCAGCTTAGGACAGGTTTTTTCTGAAAAACTGTTTTTT. The gene calls are TRBV11-2 and TRBJ1-4, with D tentatively TRBD1 (6 bases). The CDR3 contains 15 residues. Deletions cut 1 base from V and 7 bases from J, with 13 bases between. Germline V gene sequence: CDR1 SGHAT, CDR2 FQNNGV.